The rows below give T cell receptor beta chains drawn from one sample of a study of CD8 T cells in Susac syndrome. TCRdb independently ran MiXCR on the immunoSEQ multiplex PCR reads; one entry per CDR3 protein. The sample consists of around 300,000 distinct CDR3 sequences, just over 90% of them appearing once. Sequences were obtained from CD4+ T cells from PBMCs. All receptors come from a human donor with multiple sclerosis. The CDR3 runs from the conserved cysteine through the conserved F or W. D genes are given only for firm matches. Size values are once, few and many counts, or a class for expanded clones, and some rows have none.

clone_size: -
j_call: TRBJ1-1
d_call: -
v_call: TRBV19
cdr3_aa: CASSISPAVEAFF
cdr3_nt: TGTGCCAGTAGTATTTCCCCGGCGGTAGAAGCTTTCTTT

clone_size: -
j_call: TRBJ2-7
d_call: -
v_call: TRBV2
cdr3_aa: CASSVVRLYEQYF
cdr3_nt: TGTGCCAGCAGTGTAGTAAGACTGTACGAGCAGTACTTC

clone_size: -
j_call: TRBJ2-7
d_call: -
v_call: TRBV12-3/TRBV12-4
cdr3_aa: CASAKRALYEQYF
cdr3_nt: TGTGCCAGCGCAAAAAGGGCCCTGTACGAGCAGTACTTC

clone_size: -
j_call: TRBJ2-7
d_call: TRBD1
v_call: TRBV12-3/TRBV12-4
cdr3_aa: CASSPGTGNEQYF
cdr3_nt: TGTGCCAGCAGTCCCGGGACAGGGAACGAGCAGTACTTC

clone_size: -
j_call: TRBJ2-3
d_call: -
v_call: TRBV5-1
cdr3_aa: CASSSGARAFTDTQYF
cdr3_nt: TGCGCCAGCAGCTCGGGAGCTAGAGCCTTCACAGATACGCAGTATTTT

clone_size: once
j_call: TRBJ1-1
d_call: -
v_call: TRBV6-5
cdr3_aa: CASSYGRRFGAFF
cdr3_nt: TGTGCCAGCAGTTACGGGCGGCGGTTCGGGGCTTTCTTT

clone_size: -
j_call: TRBJ2-1
d_call: TRBD2
v_call: TRBV2
cdr3_aa: CASSLAGVGNEQFF
cdr3_nt: TGTGCCAGCAGCCTAGCGGGAGTAGGTAATGAGCAGTTCTTC

clone_size: -
j_call: TRBJ1-5
d_call: -
v_call: TRBV9
cdr3_aa: CASSVDAGHQPQHF
cdr3_nt: TGTGCCAGCAGCGTAGACGCGGGGCACCAGCCCCAGCATTTT

clone_size: -
j_call: TRBJ1-2
d_call: -
v_call: TRBV7-9
cdr3_aa: CASSSGTSRANYGYTF
cdr3_nt: TGTGCCAGCAGCTCGGGAACCTCCCGGGCTAACTATGGCTACACCTTC

clone_size: -
j_call: TRBJ2-7
d_call: TRBD2
v_call: TRBV4-1
cdr3_aa: CASRDGRGRNREQYF
cdr3_nt: TGCGCCAGCAGAGACGGGAGGGGCCGAAATCGCGAGCAGTACTTC

clone_size: -
j_call: TRBJ2-1
d_call: TRBD2
v_call: TRBV4-3
cdr3_aa: CASSQDQGGETYNEQFF
cdr3_nt: TGCGCCAGCAGCCAAGATCAGGGAGGGGAGACCTACAATGAGCAGTTCTTC

clone_size: -
j_call: TRBJ2-7
d_call: TRBD2
v_call: TRBV29-1
cdr3_aa: CSVKSGSSEQYF
cdr3_nt: TGCAGCGTTAAAAGCGGGAGTTCCGAGCAGTACTTC

clone_size: -
j_call: TRBJ2-1
d_call: -
v_call: TRBV20-1
cdr3_aa: CSAREPGGHREQFF
cdr3_nt: TGCAGTGCTAGAGAGCCGGGGGGACATAGGGAGCAGTTCTTC

clone_size: -
j_call: TRBJ1-3
d_call: -
v_call: TRBV4-1
cdr3_aa: CASSRPIQGYSGNTIYF
cdr3_nt: TGCGCCAGCAGCCGTCCCATCCAGGGTTACTCTGGAAACACCATATATTTT

clone_size: -
j_call: TRBJ2-4
d_call: TRBD2
v_call: TRBV19
cdr3_aa: CASNNPAGVFENIQYF
cdr3_nt: TGTGCCAGTAATAACCCAGCGGGAGTTTTCGAAAACATTCAGTACTTC

clone_size: once
j_call: TRBJ1-3
d_call: -
v_call: TRBV13
cdr3_aa: CASSYNLDPFSGNTIYF
cdr3_nt: TGTGCCAGCAGCTACAACCTAGACCCTTTCTCTGGAAACACCATATATTTT

clone_size: -
j_call: TRBJ1-6
d_call: TRBD1
v_call: TRBV9
cdr3_aa: CASSVAAGGRGSPLHF
cdr3_nt: TGTGCCAGCAGCGTCGCCGCAGGGGGCCGTGGGTCACCCCTCCACTTT

clone_size: -
j_call: TRBJ2-7
d_call: TRBD1
v_call: TRBV15
cdr3_aa: CATSRAGTGAYEQYF
cdr3_nt: TGTGCCACCAGCAGAGCCGGGACAGGGGCTTACGAGCAGTACTTC

clone_size: -
j_call: TRBJ1-1
d_call: TRBD1
v_call: TRBV19
cdr3_aa: CATQDRGMNTEAFF
cdr3_nt: TGTGCCACTCAGGACAGGGGAATGAACACTGAAGCTTTCTTT

clone_size: -
j_call: TRBJ2-1
d_call: -
v_call: TRBV14
cdr3_aa: CASSQRVGIRNEQFF
cdr3_nt: TGTGCCAGCAGCCAAAGGGTCGGGATCAGGAATGAGCAGTTCTTC

clone_size: -
j_call: TRBJ1-5
d_call: -
v_call: TRBV19
cdr3_aa: CATKADRASNQPQHF
cdr3_nt: TGTGCTACTAAGGCGGACAGAGCCTCCAATCAGCCCCAGCATTTT

clone_size: -
j_call: TRBJ1-2
d_call: TRBD1
v_call: TRBV27
cdr3_aa: CASSSLWGGQGNYGYTF
cdr3_nt: TGTGCCAGCAGTTCCCTCTGGGGGGGACAGGGAAACTATGGCTACACCTTC

clone_size: -
j_call: TRBJ2-7
d_call: -
v_call: TRBV7-3
cdr3_aa: CASSPGVGGAYEQYF
cdr3_nt: TGTGCCAGCAGCCCAGGGGTGGGTGGGGCCTACGAGCAGTACTTC

clone_size: -
j_call: TRBJ1-2
d_call: -
v_call: TRBV19
cdr3_aa: CASALRASDGYTF
cdr3_nt: TGTGCCAGTGCTCTCAGGGCATCGGACGGCTACACCTTC

clone_size: once
j_call: TRBJ2-3
d_call: TRBD2
v_call: TRBV20-1
cdr3_aa: CSARDPPRGLAGPTDTQYF
cdr3_nt: TGCAGTGCTAGAGATCCCCCACGGGGTCTAGCGGGACCCACAGATACGCAGTATTTT

clone_size: -
j_call: TRBJ2-5
d_call: TRBD1
v_call: TRBV7-2
cdr3_aa: CASSSDRGRETQYF
cdr3_nt: TGTGCCAGCAGTTCGGACAGGGGGAGGGAGACCCAGTACTTC

clone_size: -
j_call: TRBJ1-2
d_call: -
v_call: TRBV30
cdr3_aa: CALEGVTYGYTF
cdr3_nt: TGTGCTTTAGAGGGGGTTACCTATGGCTACACCTTC

clone_size: -
j_call: TRBJ1-4
d_call: -
v_call: TRBV5-1
cdr3_aa: CASSLWGFATNEKLFF
cdr3_nt: TGCGCCAGCAGCTTGTGGGGGTTTGCAACTAATGAAAAACTGTTTTTT

clone_size: -
j_call: TRBJ2-2
d_call: -
v_call: TRBV28
cdr3_aa: CASRVTGELFF
cdr3_nt: TGTGCCAGCAGGGTAACCGGGGAGCTGTTTTTT

clone_size: -
j_call: TRBJ2-1
d_call: TRBD2
v_call: TRBV11-2
cdr3_aa: CASSPGTRFYNEQFF
cdr3_nt: TGTGCCAGCAGCCCCGGGACTAGGTTTTACAATGAGCAGTTCTTC

clone_size: -
j_call: TRBJ1-6
d_call: -
v_call: TRBV7-8
cdr3_aa: CASSSPGRTRYSPLHF
cdr3_nt: TGTGCCAGCAGCTCACCCGGGCGGACCAGATACTCACCCCTCCACTTT

clone_size: -
j_call: TRBJ2-1
d_call: TRBD2
v_call: TRBV7-2
cdr3_aa: CASRLQSGREGNEQFF
cdr3_nt: TGTGCCAGCAGACTACAGAGCGGGAGAGAGGGCAATGAGCAGTTCTTC

clone_size: -
j_call: TRBJ2-5
d_call: TRBD2
v_call: TRBV15
cdr3_aa: CATSRDIERGGETQYF
cdr3_nt: TGTGCCACCAGCAGAGATATTGAGCGGGGGGGAGAGACCCAGTACTTC

clone_size: once
j_call: TRBJ1-1
d_call: -
v_call: TRBV30
cdr3_aa: CAWSQGYTEAFF
cdr3_nt: TGTGCCTGGAGTCAAGGCTACACTGAAGCTTTCTTT

clone_size: -
j_call: TRBJ2-1
d_call: TRBD1
v_call: TRBV9
cdr3_aa: CASSVGQARYNEQFF
cdr3_nt: TGTGCCAGCAGCGTCGGACAGGCCCGGTACAATGAGCAGTTCTTC

clone_size: -
j_call: TRBJ2-3
d_call: TRBD1
v_call: TRBV5-1
cdr3_aa: CASSFGTASTDTQYF
cdr3_nt: TGCGCCAGCAGCTTCGGGACAGCTAGCACAGATACGCAGTATTTT

clone_size: -
j_call: TRBJ2-3
d_call: -
v_call: TRBV7-3
cdr3_aa: CASFHRRGTVTQYF
cdr3_nt: TGTGCCAGTTTCCACCGCCGGGGCACCGTTACGCAGTATTTT

clone_size: -
j_call: TRBJ2-7
d_call: -
v_call: TRBV6-2/TRBV6-3
cdr3_aa: CASSYLASWEQYF
cdr3_nt: TGTGCCAGCAGTTACTTGGCTTCGTGGGAGCAGTACTTC

clone_size: once
j_call: TRBJ2-3
d_call: -
v_call: TRBV5-4
cdr3_aa: CASSFGAIYGDTQYF
cdr3_nt: TGTGCCAGCAGCTTCGGGGCCATATACGGAGATACGCAGTATTTT

clone_size: once
j_call: TRBJ2-5
d_call: -
v_call: TRBV6-2/TRBV6-3
cdr3_aa: CASSYGRQETQYF
cdr3_nt: TGTGCCAGCAGTTACGGGAGACAAGAGACCCAGTACTTC

clone_size: -
j_call: TRBJ1-2
d_call: -
v_call: TRBV30
cdr3_aa: CAWSAGGSYGYTF
cdr3_nt: TGTGCCTGGAGTGCGGGAGGTTCCTATGGCTACACCTTC

clone_size: -
j_call: TRBJ1-1
d_call: TRBD1
v_call: TRBV19
cdr3_aa: CASSVTGARTEAFF
cdr3_nt: TGTGCCAGTAGCGTTACAGGGGCAAGAACTGAAGCTTTCTTT

clone_size: -
j_call: TRBJ1-5
d_call: -
v_call: TRBV6-6
cdr3_aa: CASNDGNQPQHF
cdr3_nt: TGTGCCAGCAATGACGGGAATCAGCCCCAGCATTTT

clone_size: -
j_call: TRBJ2-7
d_call: -
v_call: TRBV14
cdr3_aa: CASSQVWGQYF
cdr3_nt: TGTGCCAGCAGCCAAGTATGGGGGCAGTACTTC

clone_size: -
j_call: TRBJ1-3
d_call: -
v_call: TRBV28
cdr3_aa: CASNPPGATTGDTIYF
cdr3_nt: TGTGCCAGCAATCCCCCCGGGGCAACAACCGGGGACACCATATATTTT

clone_size: once
j_call: TRBJ1-2
d_call: TRBD1
v_call: TRBV2
cdr3_aa: CASSRDSSYGYTF
cdr3_nt: TGTGCCAGCAGTCGGGACAGCTCCTATGGCTACACCTTC

clone_size: -
j_call: TRBJ2-3
d_call: TRBD2
v_call: TRBV24-1
cdr3_aa: CATSAGGSTDTQYF
cdr3_nt: TGTGCCACCTCAGCGGGAGGCAGCACAGATACGCAGTATTTT

clone_size: -
j_call: TRBJ2-3
d_call: -
v_call: TRBV20-1
cdr3_aa: CSAVGLHGATDTQYF
cdr3_nt: TGCAGTGCGGTGGGACTGCACGGGGCCACAGATACGCAGTATTTT

clone_size: few
j_call: TRBJ1-5
d_call: TRBD1
v_call: TRBV18
cdr3_aa: CASSPDRAQPQHF
cdr3_nt: TGTGCCAGCTCACCGGACAGGGCACAGCCCCAGCATTTT

clone_size: -
j_call: TRBJ1-6
d_call: -
v_call: TRBV6-6
cdr3_aa: CASSYSTVNHF
cdr3_nt: TGTGCCAGCAGTTACTCGACCGTGAACCACTTT

clone_size: -
j_call: TRBJ1-5
d_call: TRBD1
v_call: TRBV29-1
cdr3_aa: CSVGQGGSGNQPQHF
cdr3_nt: TGCAGCGTAGGACAGGGGGGAAGTGGAAATCAGCCCCAGCATTTT

clone_size: -
j_call: TRBJ1-2
d_call: -
v_call: TRBV30
cdr3_aa: CAWRPGEYYGYTF
cdr3_nt: TGTGCCTGGCGACCAGGGGAATACTATGGCTACACCTTC

clone_size: -
j_call: TRBJ2-7
d_call: TRBD2
v_call: TRBV5-1
cdr3_aa: CASSREGYEQYF
cdr3_nt: TGCGCCAGCAGCCGGGAGGGGTACGAGCAGTACTTC

clone_size: -
j_call: TRBJ2-5
d_call: -
v_call: TRBV9
cdr3_aa: CASSRLGDRQETQYF
cdr3_nt: TGTGCCAGCAGCCGCTTGGGGGACCGTCAAGAGACCCAGTACTTC